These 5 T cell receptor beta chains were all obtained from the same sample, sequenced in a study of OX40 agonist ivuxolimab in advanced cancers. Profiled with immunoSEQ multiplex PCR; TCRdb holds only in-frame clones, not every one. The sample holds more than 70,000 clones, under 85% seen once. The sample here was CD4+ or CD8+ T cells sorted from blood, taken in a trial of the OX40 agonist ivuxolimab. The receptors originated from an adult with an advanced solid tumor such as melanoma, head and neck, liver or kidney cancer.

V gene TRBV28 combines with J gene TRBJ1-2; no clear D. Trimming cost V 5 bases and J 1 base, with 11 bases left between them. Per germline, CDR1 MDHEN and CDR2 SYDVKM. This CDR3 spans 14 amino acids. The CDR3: CASSPFGDNYGYTF. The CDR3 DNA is TGTGCCAGCAGTCCCTTCGGGGATAACTATGGCTACACCTTC.

The CDR3 nucleotides read TGTGCCAGTAGTATGTCGGACAGGGGAACCTACGAGCAGTACTTC. This gives the protein CASSMSDRGTYEQYF. The chain employs TRBV19 and TRBJ2-7, with TRBD1 identical over 9 bases. The germline V gene encodes CDR1 LNHDA and CDR2 SQIVND (reference sequence). With 3 bases clipped from V and 2 bases from J, the junction kept 5 bases outside the gene matches. This CDR3 region has 15 residues.

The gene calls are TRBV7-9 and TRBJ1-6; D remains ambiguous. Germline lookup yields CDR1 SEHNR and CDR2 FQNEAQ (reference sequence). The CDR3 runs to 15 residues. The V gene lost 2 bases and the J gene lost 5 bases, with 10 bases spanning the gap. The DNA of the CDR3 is TGTGCCAGCAGCTTACTCCGACCCAATAATTCACCCCTCCACTTT. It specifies CASSLLRPNNSPLHF.

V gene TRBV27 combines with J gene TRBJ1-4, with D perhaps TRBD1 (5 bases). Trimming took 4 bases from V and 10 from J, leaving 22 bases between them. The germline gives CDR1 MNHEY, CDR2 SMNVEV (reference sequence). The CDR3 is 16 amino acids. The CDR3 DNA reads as TGTGCCAGCAGTTCGGCCTTGATCAAACCTAGGGGAAAACTGTTTTTT. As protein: CASSSALIKPRGKLFF.

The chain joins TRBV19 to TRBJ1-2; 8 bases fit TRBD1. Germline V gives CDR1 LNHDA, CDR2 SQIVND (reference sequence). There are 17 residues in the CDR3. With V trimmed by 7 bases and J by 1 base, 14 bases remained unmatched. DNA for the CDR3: TGTGCCAGTACTACTCCTTCAGGACAGGGAGTTAACTATGGCTACACCTTC. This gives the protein CASTTPSGQGVNYGYTF. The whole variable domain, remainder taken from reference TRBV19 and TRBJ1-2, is DGGITQSPKYLFRKEGQNVTLSCEQNLNHDAMYWYRQDPGQGLRLIYYSQIVNDFQKGDIAEGYSVSREKKESFPLTVTSAQKNPTAFYLCASTTPSGQGVNYGYTFGSGTRLTVV.